A selection of T cell receptor beta chains follows, all from one sample in a study of blood T cell repertoires in COVID-19. Profiling relied on immunoSEQ multiplex PCR, and the TCRdb table lists in-frame clones only, not all of them. The sample includes approximately 70,000 clones, roughly two thirds of them seen just once. The sample was PBMCs or T cells enriched from blood (not recorded which). These receptors all come from a woman aged 60 to 75 who had been exposed to COVID-19. Both conserved end residues are part of each CDR3. A D gene is named only where the DNA matches it firmly. A row's size may be missing; if present it is once, few, many or a size class.

d_gene,v_gene,abundance,j_gene,CDR3aa,CDR3nt
TRBD2,TRBV14,-,TRBJ2-2,CASSQGTSGRMLFF,TGTGCCAGCAGCCAAGGGACTAGCGGGAGGATGCTGTTTTTT
TRBD2,TRBV28,-,TRBJ2-3,CASSSLAGGADTQYF,TGTGCCAGCAGTTCGTTAGCGGGGGGAGCGGATACGCAGTATTTT
TRBD2,TRBV6-2/TRBV6-3,-,TRBJ2-1,CASSGSGREYNEQFF,TGTGCCAGCAGTGGTAGCGGGAGGGAGTACAATGAGCAGTTCTTC
-,TRBV5-8,-,TRBJ1-2,CASSLARERGYTF,TGTGCCAGCAGCTTGGCGAGGGAACGTGGCTACACCTTC
TRBD2,TRBV2,-,TRBJ2-7,CASAILAGGVNEQYF,TGTGCCAGCGCCATACTAGCGGGGGGGGTGAACGAGCAGTACTTC
-,TRBV7-8,-,TRBJ2-5,CASSPGETQYF,TGTGCCAGCAGCCCGGGGGAGACCCAGTACTTC
TRBD2,TRBV28,-,TRBJ2-7,CASSLGRAGGYSYEQYF,TGTGCCAGCAGTTTGGGTCGAGCGGGAGGCTACTCCTACGAGCAGTACTTC
TRBD1,TRBV29-1,-,TRBJ2-4,CSVIKDRANIQYF,TGCAGCGTCATAAAAGACAGGGCAAACATTCAGTACTTC
TRBD2,TRBV27,many,TRBJ2-3,CASRDRKLAGGKDTQYF,TGTGCCAGCAGAGACAGAAAACTCGCGGGAGGGAAAGATACGCAGTATTTT
-,TRBV7-8,-,TRBJ1-1,CASSWPNTEAFF,TGTGCCAGCAGCTGGCCAAACACTGAAGCTTTCTTT
-,TRBV28,-,TRBJ1-1,CASSLSTGSPEAFF,TGTGCCAGCAGTTTGTCTACAGGGAGCCCTGAAGCTTTCTTT
TRBD2,TRBV5-6,-,TRBJ2-7,CASSLGTGGYEQYF,TGTGCCAGCAGCTTGGGAACGGGGGGCTACGAGCAGTACTTC
-,TRBV21-1,-,TRBJ2-1,CASNPRGTSLYNEQFF,TGTGCCAGCAATCCCCGTGGGACTAGCCTTTACAATGAGCAGTTCTTC
TRBD2,TRBV5-5,many,TRBJ2-3,CASSLAHSGGLDTQYF,TGTGCCAGCAGCTTGGCCCATAGCGGGGGACTAGATACGCAGTATTTT
-,TRBV28,-,TRBJ1-1,CASLLGGANTEAFF,TGTGCCAGCTTACTGGGGGGGGCGAACACTGAAGCTTTCTTT
TRBD1,TRBV24-1,-,TRBJ1-2,CATSDPRQGATYGYTF,TGTGCCACCAGTGACCCTAGACAGGGGGCTACCTATGGCTACACCTTC
TRBD2,TRBV2,once,TRBJ2-3,CASESSGGVTDTQYF,TGTGCCAGCGAGAGTAGCGGGGGGGTCACAGATACGCAGTATTTT
TRBD2,TRBV5-1,-,TRBJ2-1,CASSLAPSGGAGEQFF,TGCGCCAGCAGCTTGGCGCCCAGCGGGGGGGCAGGCGAGCAGTTCTTC
-,TRBV7-2,-,TRBJ2-2,CASSNRAQTAGELFF,TGTGCCAGCAGTAACAGGGCCCAAACCGCCGGGGAGCTGTTTTTT
TRBD1,TRBV9,few,TRBJ1-5,CASSVGQAFNQPQHF,TGTGCCAGCAGCGTGGGACAGGCCTTCAATCAGCCCCAGCATTTT
-,TRBV14,-,TRBJ2-2,CASRHKRGGELFF,TGTGCCAGCAGGCACAAACGAGGCGGGGAGCTGTTTTTT
TRBD2,TRBV24-1,few,TRBJ2-5,CATSSPQGGETQYF,TGTGCCACCAGTAGCCCGCAGGGAGGGGAGACCCAGTACTTC
-,TRBV7-9,-,TRBJ1-2,CASSLEGYGYTF,TGTGCCAGCAGCCTCGAGGGCTATGGCTACACCTTC
TRBD2,TRBV28,-,TRBJ2-7,CASSFPTSGARGQYF,TGTGCCAGCAGTTTCCCGACTAGCGGTGCCAGGGGGCAGTACTTC
-,TRBV11-2,-,TRBJ1-1,CASSLRQVLEAFF,TGTGCCAGCAGCCTCAGGCAAGTCCTTGAAGCTTTCTTT
TRBD1,TRBV28,-,TRBJ1-2,CASSSGTVGYTF,TGTGCCAGCAGTTCCGGGACAGTTGGCTACACCTTC
-,TRBV11-2,once,TRBJ2-1,CASSPSQRRSDNEQFF,TGTGCCAGCAGCCCTTCACAGCGGAGGTCAGACAATGAGCAGTTCTTC
TRBD1,TRBV7-9,-,TRBJ2-3,CASMPLPGQASDTQYF,TGTGCCAGCATGCCCTTGCCGGGACAGGCCTCGGATACGCAGTATTTT
TRBD1,TRBV5-1,-,TRBJ1-6,CASSYDRGNSPLHF,TGCGCCAGCAGCTATGACAGGGGGAATTCACCCCTCCACTTT
-,TRBV7-2,-,TRBJ1-2,CASSLAYDSYTF,TGTGCCAGCAGCTTAGCTTACGACAGCTACACCTTC
-,TRBV5-1,-,TRBJ1-1,CASSSREPARTEAFF,TGCGCCAGCAGCTCCAGGGAACCCGCCCGCACTGAAGCTTTCTTT
TRBD1,TRBV28,-,TRBJ1-5,CASSLGQGYQPQHF,TGTGCCAGCAGTCTGGGACAGGGGTACCAGCCCCAGCATTTT
-,TRBV2,once,TRBJ1-2,CASIPSPNPGYGYTF,TGTGCCAGCATCCCCTCACCTAATCCAGGGTATGGCTACACCTTC
-,TRBV7-9,few,TRBJ1-5,CASSTDSVNQPQHF,TGTGCCAGCAGCACAGACAGTGTCAATCAGCCCCAGCATTTT
-,TRBV2,few,TRBJ1-6,CASSEARGEGSPLHF,TGTGCCAGCAGTGAAGCGCGCGGGGAGGGATCACCCCTCCACTTT
TRBD2,TRBV6-2/TRBV6-3,-,TRBJ2-3,CASSGTRSGTDTQYF,TGTGCCAGCAGTGGGACTAGGAGCGGGACAGATACGCAGTATTTT
TRBD1,TRBV28,-,TRBJ1-5,CASSFTPSTGVAQPQHF,TGTGCCAGCAGTTTTACCCCGTCAACAGGGGTAGCTCAGCCCCAGCATTTT
-,TRBV6-5,-,TRBJ1-5,CASSSRPPGSNQPQHF,TGTGCCAGCAGTTCACGACCCCCGGGAAGCAATCAGCCCCAGCATTTT
-,TRBV30,-,TRBJ2-1,CAWRPDSDEQFF,TGTGCCTGGAGACCAGATAGCGATGAGCAGTTCTTC
TRBD2,TRBV19,-,TRBJ2-4,CASSMRRELSKNIQYF,TGTGCCAGTAGTATGAGGCGGGAGCTTTCCAAAAACATTCAGTACTTC